The rows below give T cell receptor beta chains drawn from one sample of a study of blood T cell repertoires in COVID-19. Clones were read by immunoSEQ multiplex PCR, and TCRdb kept only the in-frame ones, dropping some. The sample gives 60,000 to 90,000 clones, more than 65% of which show up once; about 22% is in the top ten. Sequences were obtained from peripheral blood. These receptors were taken from a woman aged 45-65 years with acute or convalescent COVID-19. The CDR3 runs from the conserved cysteine through the conserved F or W. The D gene is left open where the match is weak. Size tells how often a clone was seen (once, few, many) or the class of an expanded clone, and some rows leave it out.

>.|.|TRBV5-4|TRBJ2-7
CASSLAGSSIYEQYF
TGTGCCAGCAGCTTGGCAGGCAGCAGCATCTACGAGCAGTACTTC
>.|.|TRBV6-2/TRBV6-3|TRBJ2-3
CASSFSGYSTDTQYF
TGTGCCAGCAGTTTTTCAGGCTATAGCACAGATACGCAGTATTTT
>TRBD2|.|TRBV5-1|TRBJ2-2
CASSPLAGGSTGELFF
TGCGCCAGCAGCCCCTTAGCGGGGGGTTCCACCGGGGAGCTGTTTTTT
>TRBD1|.|TRBV5-1|TRBJ2-2
CASSLQGFTGELFF
TGCGCCAGCAGCCTACAGGGGTTCACCGGGGAGCTGTTTTTT
>.|.|TRBV7-9|TRBJ2-5
CASSSTASNQETQYF
TGTGCCAGCAGCTCGACAGCTTCAAACCAAGAGACCCAGTACTTC
>.|.|TRBV28|TRBJ1-2
CASTARQKNYGYTF
TGTGCCAGCACCGCCAGACAGAAGAACTATGGCTACACCTTC
>.|.|TRBV20-1|TRBJ2-7
CSATPGTQDIF
TGCAGTGCTACCCCGGGAACGCAAGACATTTTC
>TRBD1|.|TRBV27|TRBJ2-7
CASSKDRTYEQYF
TGTGCCAGCAGCAAGGACAGGACCTACGAGCAGTACTTC
>.|.|TRBV19|TRBJ1-2
CASSTPPAGDGYTF
TGTGCCAGTAGTACCCCACCCGCCGGAGATGGCTACACCTTC
>.|.|TRBV12-3/TRBV12-4|TRBJ1-2
CASSWGVSYGYTF
TGTGCCAGCAGTTGGGGCGTAAGCTATGGCTACACCTTC
>.|few|TRBV7-2|TRBJ1-5
CASSLGRGSIPQHF
TGTGCCAGCAGCTTAGGCAGGGGCTCCATCCCCCAGCATTTT
>TRBD1|.|TRBV4-2|TRBJ1-4
CASSQDGTGGSNEKLFF
TGTGCCAGCAGCCAAGACGGGACAGGGGGTAGTAATGAAAAACTGTTTTTT
>TRBD1|.|TRBV11-2|TRBJ1-1
CASSLDRDSEAFF
TGTGCCAGCAGCTTAGATCGGGACAGTGAAGCTTTCTTT
>.|.|TRBV19|TRBJ1-5
CASSIPTGGSNQPQHF
TGTGCCAGTAGTATCCCTACGGGGGGGAGCAATCAGCCCCAGCATTTT
>TRBD2|.|TRBV11-2|TRBJ2-1
CASSLPSWREKYNEQFF
TGTGCCAGCAGCCTACCCTCATGGCGGGAGAAGTACAATGAGCAGTTCTTC
>TRBD2|.|TRBV9|TRBJ2-2
CASRGLANTGELFF
TGTGCCAGCAGAGGACTAGCGAACACCGGGGAGCTGTTTTTT
>.|.|TRBV19|TRBJ2-1
CASSVINEQFF
TGTGCCAGTAGTGTCATCAATGAGCAGTTCTTC
>.|.|TRBV4-3|TRBJ1-4
CASSPSVQGNSKLKLFF
TGCGCCAGCAGCCCTTCAGTACAGGGCAACAGCAAGTTGAAACTGTTTTTT
>TRBD2|once|TRBV3-1/TRBV3-2|TRBJ2-1
CASSQARTSGNEQFF
TGTGCCAGCAGCCAAGCCCGGACTAGCGGTAATGAGCAGTTCTTC
>TRBD1|.|TRBV6-5|TRBJ1-5
CASSYTGQQNQPQHF
TGTGCCAGCAGTTACACGGGACAGCAGAATCAGCCCCAGCATTTT
>.|once|TRBV2|TRBJ1-1
CASRTTANTEAFF
TGTGCCAGCAGGACGACAGCGAACACTGAAGCTTTCTTT
>.|.|TRBV29-1|TRBJ1-1
CSVKKGVGLPDQAFF
TGCAGCGTTAAGAAGGGGGTAGGTCTCCCGGACCAAGCTTTCTTT
>.|.|TRBV28|TRBJ1-2
CASSLSGAGGYTF
TGTGCCAGCAGTTTATCAGGGGCGGGTGGCTACACCTTC
>TRBD2|.|TRBV4-2|TRBJ2-1
CASSQKRGGSNEQFF
TGTGCCAGCAGCCAAAAACGGGGGGGGTCGAATGAGCAGTTCTTC
>TRBD2|.|TRBV7-3|TRBJ2-7
CASSLKASGLSEQYF
TGTGCCAGCAGCTTAAAGGCTAGCGGGCTTAGCGAGCAGTACTTC
>TRBD1|.|TRBV27|TRBJ2-7
CASMSDRGWEQYF
TGTGCCAGCATGTCGGACAGGGGCTGGGAGCAGTACTTC
>TRBD2|.|TRBV5-6|TRBJ2-3
CASSLAVRGGYTDTQYF
TGTGCCAGCAGCTTGGCCGTCCGGGGGGGTTACACAGATACGCAGTATTTT
>TRBD1|.|TRBV5-1|TRBJ2-5
CASSLGQGARETQYF
TGCGCCAGCAGCTTAGGGCAGGGGGCCAGGGAGACCCAGTACTTC